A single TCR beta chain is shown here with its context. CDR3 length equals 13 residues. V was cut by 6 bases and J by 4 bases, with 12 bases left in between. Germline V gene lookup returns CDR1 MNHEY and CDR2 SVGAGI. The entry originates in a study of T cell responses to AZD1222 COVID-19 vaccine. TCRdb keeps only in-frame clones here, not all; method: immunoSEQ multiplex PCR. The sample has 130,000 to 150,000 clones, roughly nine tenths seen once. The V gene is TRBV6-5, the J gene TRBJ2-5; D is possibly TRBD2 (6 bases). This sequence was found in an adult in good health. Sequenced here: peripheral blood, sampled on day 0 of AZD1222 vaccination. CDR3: CASRTPGLETQYF. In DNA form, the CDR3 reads TGTGCCAGCAGAACCCCGGGACTAGAGACCCAGTACTTC.